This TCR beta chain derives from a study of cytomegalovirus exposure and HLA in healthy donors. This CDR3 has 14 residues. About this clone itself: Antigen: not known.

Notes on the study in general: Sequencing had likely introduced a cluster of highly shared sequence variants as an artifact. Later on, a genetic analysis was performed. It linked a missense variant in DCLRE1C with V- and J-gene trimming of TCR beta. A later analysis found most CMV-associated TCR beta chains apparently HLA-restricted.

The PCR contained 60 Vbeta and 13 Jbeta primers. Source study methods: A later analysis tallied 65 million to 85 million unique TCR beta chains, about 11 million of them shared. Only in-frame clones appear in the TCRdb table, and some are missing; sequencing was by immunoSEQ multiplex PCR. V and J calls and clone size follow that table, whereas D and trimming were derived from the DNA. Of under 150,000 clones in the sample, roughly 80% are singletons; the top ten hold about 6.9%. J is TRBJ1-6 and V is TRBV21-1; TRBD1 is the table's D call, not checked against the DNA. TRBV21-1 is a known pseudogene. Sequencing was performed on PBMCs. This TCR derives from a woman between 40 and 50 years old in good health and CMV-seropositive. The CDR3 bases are TGTGCCAGCAGCAATTACAGGGTTAATTCACCCCTCCACTTT. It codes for CASSNYRVNSPLHF.